These 20 T cell receptor beta chains came from one sample sequenced in a study of T cells in Graves' hyperthyroidism and ophthalmopathy. Amplification targeted TCR beta CDR3 regions from RNA transcripts. HTBI primers drove first-round RT-PCR of the TCR CDR3. TCRdb reprocessed the multiplex PCR reads via MiXCR and lists one record per CDR3 protein. Among hundreds of thousands of distinct CDR3 sequences listed, 45% were seen once. Source material: peripheral blood or thyroid tissue (not recorded which). The receptors originated from an adult man with Graves' disease, either hyperthyroidism or ophthalmopathy (not recorded which).

A single count supports this clonotype. The rearrangement uses TRBV24-1 and TRBJ2-7; TRBD2 matches at 11 bases. This CDR3 has 14 amino acids. The V segment lost 3 bases and the J segment 7 bases; nucleotides outside the gene matches: 4. Germline CDR1 KGHDR, CDR2 SFDVKD. The CDR3 nucleotides are TGTGCCACCAGTGATCCCATAGCGGGAGGGGAGCAGTACTTC. It is translated as CATSDPIAGGEQYF.

As to this clonotype: Germline and junction disagree at one end, which may indicate a read error. The chain combines TRBV7-3 with TRBJ1-1; TRBD1 aligns across 7 bases. CDR3 size: 18 residues. Germline loops: CDR1 SGHTA, CDR2 FQGTGA. The DNA of the CDR3 is TGCGCCAGCAGCCAAGAAGGCTTCGGCAGGGGGATCGACACTGAAGCTTTCTTT. Protein sequence: CASSQEGFGRGIDTEAFF.

This clonotype was picked up a small number of times. One end of the junction does not line up with germline, which may come from a read error. The V and J genes are TRBV6-5 and TRBJ2-7; TRBD2 matches 11 bases. CDR3 length equals 15 residues. The germline V gene encodes CDR1 MNHEY and CDR2 SVGAGI. CDR3 residues: CASSELAGASHEQYF. DNA of the CDR3: TGTGCCAGCAGTGAACTAGCGGGGGCCTCCCACGAGCAGTACTTC.

In its sample, this clonotype was seen many times. The gene calls are TRBV24-1 and TRBJ2-5; a possible D gene is TRBD1 (8 bases). The ends were cut back, 5 bases at V and 4 bases at J, with 13 bases in the middle. There are 14 residues in the CDR3. Germline V CDR1 and CDR2: KGHDR, SFDVKD. The CDR3 region is CATSGTGGGETQYF. In DNA form, the CDR3 reads TGTGCCACCAGTGGTACAGGGGGGGGAGAGACCCAGTACTTC.

The chain couples TRBV9 to TRBJ2-7; D possibly matches TRBD1 or TRBD2 (5 bases each). Trimming shortened V by 4 bases and J by 3 bases, and 17 bases separated the two germline ends. CDR1 and CDR2 (germline): SGDLS, YYNGEE. This CDR3 comprises 15 residues. CDR3 amino acids: CASSRDGAHVYEQYF. The CDR3 coding sequence is TGTGCCAGCAGCCGGGACGGAGCCCACGTCTACGAGCAGTACTTC.

This clonotype was observed a single time. The gene calls are TRBV24-1 and TRBJ1-2, with D possibly being TRBD1 (6 bases). Germline V gene data show CDR1 as KGHDR and CDR2 as SFDVKD. V lost 4 bases and J lost 8, with 16 bases in between. The CDR3 covers 14 residues. This CDR3 reads CATSDPNGQRGYTF. The CDR3 DNA reads TGTGCCACCAGTGACCCGAACGGACAGCGAGGCTACACCTTC.

This clonotype has a count of ten or more. The chain carries TRBV7-9 and TRBJ1-4; D perhaps matches TRBD1 (5 bases). The CDR3 spans 14 residues. Germline V lookup: CDR1 SEHNR, CDR2 FQNEAQ (reference sequence). Trimming cost V 5 bases and J 8 bases, with 15 bases left between them. The CDR3 nucleotides are TGTGCCAGCAGCCAAGGGTACAGGCAAGAAAAACTGTTTTTT. Translating it yields CASSQGYRQEKLFF.

This clonotype was recorded only once. This sequence may be a read error, since a much larger clone differs from it by one base. This rearrangement joins TRBV10-3 to TRBJ2-5; 10 nucleotides match TRBD1. This CDR3 has 14 amino acids. Germline V gene lookup returns CDR1 ENHRY and CDR2 SYGVKD. The ends lost 4 bases at V and 5 bases at J; junction bases unmatched: 4. CDR3 protein: CAISGQGAGETQYF. CDR3 nucleotide sequence: TGTGCCATCAGTGGACAGGGGGCTGGCGAGACCCAGTACTTC.

This clonotype was observed once. The chain links TRBV29-1 to TRBJ1-1; tentatively, D is TRBD1 (5 bases). V was trimmed by 2 bases and J by 3 bases, leaving 10 bases between them. Per the germline V gene, CDR1 is SQVTM and CDR2 is ANQGSEA. The CDR3 contains 13 residues. The CDR3 DNA sequence: TGCAGCGTTGAAATGGGACCGGACACTGAAGCTTTCTTT. This codes for CSVEMGPDTEAFF.

This chain links TRBV10-3 with TRBJ2-7, with a possible D match to TRBD1 (6 bases). The CDR3 has 14 residues. From germline, CDR1 is ENHRY and CDR2 SYGVKD. V gave up 4 bases and J gave up 3 bases, with 13 bases separating them. The CDR3 DNA reads TGTGCCATCAGTGCACCGACAGGCCTCTACGAGCAGTACTTC. It yields the protein CAISAPTGLYEQYF.

The chain employs TRBV24-1 and TRBJ1-2; D ambiguous. Trimming stripped 9 bases from V and 3 bases from J, with 13 bases between. Germline CDR1 and CDR2: KGHDR and SFDVKD. CDR3 length: 13 amino acids. The CDR3 loop reads CATLSSSYYGYTF. In DNA form, the CDR3 reads TGTGCCACCCTAAGCAGCAGTTACTATGGCTACACCTTC.

This clonotype was counted at least ten times. The chain carries TRBV7-2 and TRBJ1-6; weak D call: TRBD1 (6 bases). Germline values: CDR1 SGHTA, CDR2 FQGNSA. This CDR3 is 16 amino acids long. The ends were cut back, 2 bases at V and 6 bases at J, with 14 bases in the middle. The CDR3: CASSLMGAEGNSPLHF. The CDR3 DNA sequence: TGTGCCAGCAGCTTAATGGGGGCAGAGGGTAATTCACCCCTCCACTTT.

This clonotype was observed many times. The germline gene is not matched at one end of the junction; a read error may be the cause. This rearrangement joins TRBV7-9 to TRBJ1-1, with a possible D match to TRBD1 (5 bases). The V gene's germline CDR1 is SEHNR and CDR2 FQNEAQ (reference sequence). CDR3 size: 13 residues. CDR3 protein: CASSLEGRTEAFF. The CDR3 DNA reads as TGCGCCAGCAGCTTGGAGGGACGCACTGAAGCTTTCTTT.

In the case of this clonotype: This clone may be a read error of a much larger clone one base away. V and J are TRBV24-1 and TRBJ2-5; the match to TRBD1 covers 12 bases. This CDR3 spans 17 amino acids. CDR1 and CDR2 (germline): KGHDR, SFDVKD. V trimming: 4 bases; J trimming: 5 bases; junction bases outside the gene matches: 10. CDR3 nucleotide sequence: TGTGCCACCAGTGACCAGGGGAGGGACAGGGGGCGGGAGACCCAGTACTTC. Translated: CATSDQGRDRGRETQYF.

Comment on this clonotype: A clone one base away is much larger, so this may be a read error. The rearrangement uses TRBV19 and TRBJ2-7, with TRBD1 identical over 7 bases. Germline V gene sequence: CDR1 LNHDA, CDR2 SQIVND (reference sequence). The CDR3 runs to 15 residues. V lost 4 bases and J lost 5; bases outside the gene matches: 11. CDR3 loop: CASSSQTGQRDEQYF. CDR3 bases: TGTGCCAGTAGTAGCCAGACAGGGCAACGTGACGAGCAGTACTTC.

This sequence joins TRBV20-1 and TRBJ1-1; D perhaps matches TRBD1 (5 bases). V was clipped by 5 bases and J by 5 bases, with 18 bases between them. Per the germline V gene, CDR1 is DFQATT and CDR2 is SNEGSKA (reference sequence). The CDR3 totals 14 residues. The DNA for the CDR3 is TGCAGTGCTCCTCGCGGCCGGGGCGAGACTGAAGCTTTCTTT. As protein: CSAPRGRGETEAFF.

Comment on this clonotype: A clone one base away is much larger, so this may be a read error. The rearrangement joins TRBV29-1 to TRBJ1-3; the D is unclear. CDR1 is SQVTM, CDR2 ANQGSEA, per germline. This CDR3 is 14 amino acids long. Written as DNA, the CDR3 is TGCAGCGTTGTTGGATCCAGCGCTGGAAACACCACATATTTT. Translating it yields CSVVGSSAGNTTYF.

This chain's CDR3 is CASSTPQGNEKLFF. CDR3 nucleotide sequence: TGTGCCAGCAGCACGCCCCAGGGTAATGAAAAACTGTTTTTT. The chain couples TRBV5-5 to TRBJ1-4, with D maybe TRBD1 (5 bases). There are 14 residues in the CDR3. V was pared by 4 bases and J by 4 bases, with 11 bases between. Germline V lookup: CDR1 SGHKS, CDR2 YYEKEE (reference sequence).

This rearrangement joins TRBV7-2 to TRBJ1-1, with 11 bases aligning to TRBD1. Germline V gene data show CDR1 as SGHTA and CDR2 as FQGNSA. The CDR3 extends over 15 amino acids. V was pared by 5 bases and J by 2 bases, with 4 bases of the junction left unmatched. CDR3 DNA sequence: TGTGCCAGCAGCATGGACAGGGGGCTAAACACTGAAGCTTTCTTT. Protein product: CASSMDRGLNTEAFF.

This clonotype was detected a few times. V gene TRBV2 combines with J gene TRBJ1-2; D is uncertain. CDR1 and CDR2 (germline): SNHLY, FYNNEI. CDR3 length: 13 residues. V lost 4 bases, J lost 4 bases, and 10 bases lay in between. CDR3 DNA: TGTGCCAGCAGTGGGGGAAGGATCTATGGCTACACCTTC. It is translated as CASSGGRIYGYTF.